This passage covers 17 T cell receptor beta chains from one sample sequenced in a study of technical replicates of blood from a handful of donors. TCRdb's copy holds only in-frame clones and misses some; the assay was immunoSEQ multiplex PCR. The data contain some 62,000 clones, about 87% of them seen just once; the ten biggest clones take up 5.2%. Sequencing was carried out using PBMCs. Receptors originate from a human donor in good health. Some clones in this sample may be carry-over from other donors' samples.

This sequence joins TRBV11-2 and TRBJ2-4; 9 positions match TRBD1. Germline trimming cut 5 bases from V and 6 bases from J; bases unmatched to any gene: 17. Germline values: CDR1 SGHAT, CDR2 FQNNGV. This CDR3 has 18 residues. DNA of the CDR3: TGTGCCAGCAGCACATGGAAGACAGGGGGGAGTGAGGGAAACATTCAGTACTTC. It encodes CASSTWKTGGSEGNIQYF.

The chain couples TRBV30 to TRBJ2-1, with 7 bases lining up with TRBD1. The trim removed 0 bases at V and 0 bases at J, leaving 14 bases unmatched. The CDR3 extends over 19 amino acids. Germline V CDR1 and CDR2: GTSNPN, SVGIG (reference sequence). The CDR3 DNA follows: TGTGCCTGGAGTGTCCTGACAGGGAAATCCCTGGGCTCCTACAATGAGCAGTTCTTC. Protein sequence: CAWSVLTGKSLGSYNEQFF.

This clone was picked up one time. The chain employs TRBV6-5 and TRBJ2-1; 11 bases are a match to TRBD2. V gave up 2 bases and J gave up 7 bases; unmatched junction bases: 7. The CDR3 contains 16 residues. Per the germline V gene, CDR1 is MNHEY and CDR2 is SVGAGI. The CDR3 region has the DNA TGTGCCAGCAGTTACGACGGGGTAGCGGGGGGGAATGAGCAGTTCTTC. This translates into CASSYDGVAGGNEQFF.

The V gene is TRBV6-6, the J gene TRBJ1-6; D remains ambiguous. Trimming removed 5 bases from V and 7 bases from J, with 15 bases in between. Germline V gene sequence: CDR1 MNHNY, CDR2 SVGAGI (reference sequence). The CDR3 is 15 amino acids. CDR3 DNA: TGTGCCAGCAGTGTGCCGGGTGGAGGAAATTCACCCCTCCACTTT. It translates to CASSVPGGGNSPLHF.

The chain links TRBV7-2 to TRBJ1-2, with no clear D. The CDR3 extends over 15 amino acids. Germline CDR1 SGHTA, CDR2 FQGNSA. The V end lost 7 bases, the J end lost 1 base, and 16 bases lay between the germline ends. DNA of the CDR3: TGTGCCAGCACGACGGAAGGCGGTTATAACTATGGCTACACCTTC. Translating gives CASTTEGGYNYGYTF.

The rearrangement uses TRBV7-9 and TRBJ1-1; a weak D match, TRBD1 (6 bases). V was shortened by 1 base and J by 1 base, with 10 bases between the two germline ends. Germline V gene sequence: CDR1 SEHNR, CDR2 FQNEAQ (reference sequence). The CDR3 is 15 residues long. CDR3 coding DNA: TGTGCCAGCAGCTTAGAAGACAGGCCGAACACTGAAGCTTTCTTT. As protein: CASSLEDRPNTEAFF.

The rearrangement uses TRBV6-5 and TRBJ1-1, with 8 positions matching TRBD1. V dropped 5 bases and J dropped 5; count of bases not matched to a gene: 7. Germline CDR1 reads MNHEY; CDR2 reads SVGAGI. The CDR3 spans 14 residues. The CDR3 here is CASSASGGGTEAFF. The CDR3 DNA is TGTGCCAGCAGTGCCTCAGGGGGCGGGACTGAAGCTTTCTTT.

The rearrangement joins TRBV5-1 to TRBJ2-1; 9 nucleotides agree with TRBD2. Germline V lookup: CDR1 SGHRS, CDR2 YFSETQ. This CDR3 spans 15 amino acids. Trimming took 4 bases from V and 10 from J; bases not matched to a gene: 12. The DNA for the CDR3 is TGCGCCAGCAGCAAGGTGCTAGCGGGAACTGGAGAGCAGTTCTTC. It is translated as CASSKVLAGTGEQFF.

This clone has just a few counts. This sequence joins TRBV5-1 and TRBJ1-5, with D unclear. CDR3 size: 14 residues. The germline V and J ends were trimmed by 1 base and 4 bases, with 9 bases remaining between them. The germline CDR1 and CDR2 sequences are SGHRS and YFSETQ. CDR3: CASSLSGGNQPQHF. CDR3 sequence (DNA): TGCGCCAGCAGCTTGTCAGGAGGGAATCAGCCCCAGCATTTT.

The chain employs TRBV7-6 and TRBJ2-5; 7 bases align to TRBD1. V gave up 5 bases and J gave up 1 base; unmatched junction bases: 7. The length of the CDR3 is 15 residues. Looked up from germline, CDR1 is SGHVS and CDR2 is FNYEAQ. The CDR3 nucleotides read TGTGCCAGCAGCCTAATCCGGGACAGCCAAGAGACCCAGTACTTC. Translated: CASSLIRDSQETQYF.

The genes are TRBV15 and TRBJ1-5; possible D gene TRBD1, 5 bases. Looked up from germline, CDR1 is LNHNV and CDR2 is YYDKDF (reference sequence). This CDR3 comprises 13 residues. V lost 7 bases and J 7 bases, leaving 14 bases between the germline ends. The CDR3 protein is CATTQGGVQPQHF. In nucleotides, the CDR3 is TGTGCCACCACCCAGGGAGGGGTCCAGCCCCAGCATTTT.

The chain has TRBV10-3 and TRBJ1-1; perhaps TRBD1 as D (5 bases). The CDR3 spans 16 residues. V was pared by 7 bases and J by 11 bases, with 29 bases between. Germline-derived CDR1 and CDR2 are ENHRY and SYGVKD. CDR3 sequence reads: CAITLGGEGFGGVAFF. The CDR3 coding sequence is TGTGCCATCACGCTGGGGGGGGAAGGTTTCGGCGGAGTGGCTTTCTTT.

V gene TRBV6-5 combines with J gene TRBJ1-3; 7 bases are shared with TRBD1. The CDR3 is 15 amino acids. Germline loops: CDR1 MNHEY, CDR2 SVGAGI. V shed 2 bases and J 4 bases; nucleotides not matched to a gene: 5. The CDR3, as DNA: TGTGCCAGCAGTTACGCGACAGGGATGGGAAACACCATATATTTT. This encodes CASSYATGMGNTIYF.

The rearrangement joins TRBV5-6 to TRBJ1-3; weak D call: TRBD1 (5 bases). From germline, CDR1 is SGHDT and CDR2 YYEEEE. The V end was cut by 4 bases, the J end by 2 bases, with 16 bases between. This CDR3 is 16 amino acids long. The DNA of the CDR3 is TGTGCCAGCAGCACCAGGGTTGTGGTTGCTGGAAACACCATATATTTT. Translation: CASSTRVVVAGNTIYF.

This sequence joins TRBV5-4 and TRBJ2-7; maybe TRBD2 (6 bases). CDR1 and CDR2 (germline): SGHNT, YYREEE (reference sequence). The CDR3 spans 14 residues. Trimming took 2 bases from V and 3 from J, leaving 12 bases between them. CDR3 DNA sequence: TGTGCCAGCAGCTTAACCGGGGGTATCTACGAGCAGTACTTC. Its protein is CASSLTGGIYEQYF.

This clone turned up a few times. The CDR3: CASSLVRNSPLHF. The CDR3 DNA sequence: TGTGCCAGCAGCTTGGTCAGGAATTCACCCCTCCACTTT. V gene TRBV5-4 combines with J gene TRBJ1-6; the D is unclear. The germline CDR1 and CDR2 sequences are SGHNT and YYREEE (reference sequence). The CDR3 runs to 13 residues. Trimming took off 0 bases at V and 7 bases at J, with 5 bases between the two ends.

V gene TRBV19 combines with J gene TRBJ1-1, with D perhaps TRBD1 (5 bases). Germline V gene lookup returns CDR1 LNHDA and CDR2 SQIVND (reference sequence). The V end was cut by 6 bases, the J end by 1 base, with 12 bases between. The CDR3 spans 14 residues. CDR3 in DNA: TGTGCCAGTAGGAATTCAGGGCGGAACACTGAAGCTTTCTTT. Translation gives CASRNSGRNTEAFF.